What follows describes a single TCR beta chain. Its antigen remains undetermined. No clone much larger than this one lies a single base away; base qualities are absent. The library was prepared using the immunoSEQ multiplex PCR assay. This immuneACCESS table, as held by TCRdb, lists in-frame sequences with V and J called but not all clones. Of the missing ones, under half trace to an unresolved V gene in checked studies; the others have no known cause. Counted in this sample were 70,000 or so clones; around 84% of them appeared once. The top ten clonotypes cover approximately 15% of the sample. The data originate from a study of control samples from healthy donors and cancer patients (dated by TCRdb to 2020 to 2022). The V end loses 5 bases and the J end loses 1 base, and a stretch of 13 bases separates them. For CDR1 and CDR2, the germline V gene lists MDHEN and SYDVKM. The CDR3 has 15 amino acids, counting the end cysteine and phenylalanine. This entry keeps only the CDR3 DNA: 45 bases, framed from base 1.

This clonotype was obtained from a man aged 45 to 65 in good health. The sequence links TRBV28 to TRBJ2-3; the D gene cannot be named for sure. The sample consisted of blood. CDR3 region: CASSKPSLGTDTQYF. Here is the DNA: TGTGCCAGCAGTAAACCCTCCCTTGGCACAGATACGCAGTATTTT.